This T cell receptor (beta chain) was documented in a study of cytotoxic CD8 clonotypes in ibrutinib-treated CLL. Study summary: Among responders, roughly 25 were partial and 2 complete; after median roughly 66 months, approximately 15 stayed remitted and some 12 progressed. Averaging across samples gave about 240,000 productive templates and roughly 87,000 productive rearrangements. Study findings and constraints: Sustained-remission and progressing patients were not sampled at matched times.

V was cut by 5 bases and J by 2 bases, with 15 bases left in between. Germline V gene data show CDR1 as SQVTM and CDR2 as ANQGSEA. The CDR3 length is 15 residues. The sequencing depth, 1 in 200,000 to 1 in 1 million T cells, was the target. The repertoire was sequenced with immunoSEQ multiplex PCR; TCRdb's copy has only in-frame clones and lacks some. The repertoire holds more than 85,000 clones, with more than 75% as singletons. The table lists this clone with a count of one. Antigen: not known. The TCR originated in a human donor with chronic lymphocytic leukemia. The chain uses TRBV29-1 and TRBJ1-4; the D gene is possibly TRBD1 (6 bases). The input for sequencing was PBMCs, taken after 12 months of ibrutinib treatment. CDR3 amino acids: CSVQGGSGTNEKLFF. In DNA form, the CDR3 reads TGCAGCGTTCAAGGGGGGAGTGGGACTAATGAAAAACTGTTTTTT.